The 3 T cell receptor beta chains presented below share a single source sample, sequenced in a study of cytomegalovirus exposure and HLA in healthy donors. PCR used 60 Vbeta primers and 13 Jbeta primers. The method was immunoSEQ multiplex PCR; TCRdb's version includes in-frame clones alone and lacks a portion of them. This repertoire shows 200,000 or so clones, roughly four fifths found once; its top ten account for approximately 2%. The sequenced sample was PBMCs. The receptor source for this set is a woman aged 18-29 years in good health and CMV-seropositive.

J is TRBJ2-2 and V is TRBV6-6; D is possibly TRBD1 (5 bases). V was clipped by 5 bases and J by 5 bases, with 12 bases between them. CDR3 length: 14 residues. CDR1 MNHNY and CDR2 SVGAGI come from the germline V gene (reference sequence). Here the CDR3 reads CASSRSKGTGELFF. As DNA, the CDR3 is TGTGCCAGCAGTCGTTCAAAGGGGACCGGGGAGCTGTTTTTT.

The CDR3: CASRNVASYEQYF. The CDR3, as DNA: TGTGCCAGCAGAAACGTAGCCTCCTACGAGCAGTACTTC. The gene calls are TRBV6-5 and TRBJ2-7; D is unclear. Trimming took off 6 bases at V and 0 bases at J, with 9 bases between the two ends. The length of the CDR3 is 13 residues. Germline V gene lookup returns CDR1 MNHEY and CDR2 SVGAGI.

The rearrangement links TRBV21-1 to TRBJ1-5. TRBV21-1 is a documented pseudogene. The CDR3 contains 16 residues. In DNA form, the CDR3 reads TGTGCCAGCAGCCAGGGAGGGGTTGGGGGCAATCAGCCCCAGCATTTT. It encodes CASSQGGVGGNQPQHF.